These 4 T cell receptor beta chains came from one sample sequenced in a study of shared clonotypes between healthy human individuals. The data were produced by immunoSEQ multiplex PCR, yet TCRdb's version contains in-frame clones alone and is incomplete. The sample has approximately 2,200,000 clones, about 93% seen once; the top ten hold 1.7%. Cells designated naive CD8 were CD45RO-negative and were positively selected for CCR7, with terminally differentiated effector memory CD45RA+ cells excluded. What was sequenced was naive CD8+ T cells from PBMCs. These receptors were taken from a man aged 18 to 30 in good health. Some clones in this sample may be carry-over from other donors' samples.

V gene TRBV27 combines with J gene TRBJ2-7, with D perhaps matching TRBD2 (6 bases). The CDR3 covers 14 residues. The germline CDR1 and CDR2 sequences are MNHEY and SMNVEV (reference sequence). V was shortened by 5 bases and J by 1 base, with 12 bases between the two germline ends. The CDR3 DNA sequence: TGTGCCAGCAGTACCGCGGGAAGGTCCTACGAGCAGTACTTC. Its translation: CASSTAGRSYEQYF.

V gene TRBV2 combines with J gene TRBJ2-7; TRBD1 matches 9 bases. With V trimmed by 5 bases and J by 1 base, 6 bases remained unmatched. Germline assignment: CDR1 SNHLY and CDR2 FYNNEI. The CDR3 has 15 residues. The chain's CDR3 is CASSLGTGNSYEQYF. CDR3 nucleotide sequence: TGTGCCAGCAGTCTCGGGACAGGGAATTCCTACGAGCAGTACTTC.

This chain connects TRBV27 to TRBJ1-2, with a weak D call TRBD1 (5 bases). CDR1 is MNHEY and CDR2 is SMNVEV in the germline V gene (reference sequence). The CDR3 is 14 residues long. Between the trimmed V and J ends, which lost 0 bases and 3 bases, there was a span of 8 bases. The CDR3 coding sequence is TGTGCCAGCAGTTTATCCGGGACTCACTATGGCTACACCTTC. This encodes CASSLSGTHYGYTF.

V is TRBV6-1 and J is TRBJ1-5, with 8 bases identical to TRBD1. CDR3 length: 13 amino acids. Germline V gives CDR1 MNHNS, CDR2 SASEGT. In DNA form, the CDR3 reads TGTGCTATCGAGGACAGGGCTTCCCAGCCCCAGCATTTT. Protein: CAIEDRASQPQHF.